This TCR beta chain comes out of a study of PD-L1 blockade in urothelial cancer. Time point defined: pretreatment peripheral blood. Trimming took 6 bases from V and 3 from J, leaving 12 bases between them. The length of the CDR3 is 15 residues. Per the germline V gene, CDR1 is MDHEN and CDR2 is SYDVKM. Clones were read by immunoSEQ multiplex PCR, and TCRdb kept only the in-frame ones, dropping some. The table lists over 35,000 clones, approximately 89% of them singletons. The V call is TRBV28, the J call TRBJ2-6; D remains unclear. The sample consisted of PBMCs, taken around atezolizumab (anti-PD-L1) treatment. This clonotype was sampled from a woman in her sixties or seventies with urothelial cancer. In DNA form, the CDR3 reads TGTGCCAGCAGAACCCGTGAGGTTGGGGCCAACGTCCTGACTTTC. Protein sequence: CASRTREVGANVLTF.